This TCR beta chain was profiled in a study of cytomegalovirus exposure and HLA in healthy donors. Study results and limitations: DRB1 had the most TCR associations and HLA-C the fewest, a later analysis found, with rates varying by HLA locus.

60 Vbeta and 13 Jbeta primers were used in PCR. Sequencing was performed with immunoSEQ multiplex PCR; in TCRdb, only in-frame clones are kept and a portion is missing. The data contain about 160,000 clones, roughly 75% of them seen just once; the ten biggest clones take up less than 3%. CDR3 length: 12 amino acids. Germline V gene sequence: CDR1 SGHAT, CDR2 FQNNGV. V was shortened by 0 bases and J by 4 bases, with 3 bases between the two germline ends. A note on this clone: Antigen: not known.

The origin of this receptor is a female donor in good health and CMV-seronegative. The sequencing sample was made of PBMCs. V gene TRBV11-2 combines with J gene TRBJ1-2; D gene uncertain. The CDR3 sequence: CASSLESYGYTF. As DNA, the CDR3 is TGTGCCAGCAGCTTAGAGAGCTATGGCTACACCTTC.